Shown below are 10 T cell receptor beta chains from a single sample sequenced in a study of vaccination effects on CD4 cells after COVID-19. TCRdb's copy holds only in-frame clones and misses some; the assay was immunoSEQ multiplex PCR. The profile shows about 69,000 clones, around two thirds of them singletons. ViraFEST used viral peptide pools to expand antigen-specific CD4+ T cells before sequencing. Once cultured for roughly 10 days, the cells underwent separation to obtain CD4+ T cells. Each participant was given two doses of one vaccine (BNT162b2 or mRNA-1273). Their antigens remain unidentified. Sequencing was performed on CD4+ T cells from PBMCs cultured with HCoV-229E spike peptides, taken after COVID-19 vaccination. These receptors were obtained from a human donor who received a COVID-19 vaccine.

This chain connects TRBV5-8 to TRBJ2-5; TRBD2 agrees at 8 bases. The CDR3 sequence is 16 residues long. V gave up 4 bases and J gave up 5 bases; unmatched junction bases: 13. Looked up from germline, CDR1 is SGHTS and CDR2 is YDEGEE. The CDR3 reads CASSQGRGLVTETQYF. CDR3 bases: TGTGCCAGCAGCCAGGGAAGGGGACTAGTTACGGAGACCCAGTACTTC.

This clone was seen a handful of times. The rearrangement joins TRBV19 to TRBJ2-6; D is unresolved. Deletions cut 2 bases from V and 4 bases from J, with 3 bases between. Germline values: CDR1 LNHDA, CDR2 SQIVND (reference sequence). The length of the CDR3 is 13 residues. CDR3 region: CASSISGANVLTF. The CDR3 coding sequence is TGTGCCAGTAGTATATCCGGGGCCAACGTCCTGACTTTC.

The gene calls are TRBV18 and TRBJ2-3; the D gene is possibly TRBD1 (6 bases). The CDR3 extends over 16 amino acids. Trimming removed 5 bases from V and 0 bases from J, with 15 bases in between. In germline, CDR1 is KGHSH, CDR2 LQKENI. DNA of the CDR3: TGTGCCAGCTCAGCCCTACCTAGGGGGAGCACAGATACGCAGTATTTT. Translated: CASSALPRGSTDTQYF. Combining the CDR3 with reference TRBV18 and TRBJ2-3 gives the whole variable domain NAGVMQNPRHLVRRRGQEARLRCSPMKGHSHVYWYRQLPEEGLKFMVYLQKENIIDESGMPKERFSAEFPKEGPSILRIQQVVRGDSAAYFCASSALPRGSTDTQYFGPGTRLTVL.

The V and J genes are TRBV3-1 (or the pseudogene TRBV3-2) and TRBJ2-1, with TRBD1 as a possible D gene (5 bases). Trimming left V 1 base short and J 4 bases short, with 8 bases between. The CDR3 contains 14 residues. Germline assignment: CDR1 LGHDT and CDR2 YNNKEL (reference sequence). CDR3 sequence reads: CASSQGSGYNEQFF. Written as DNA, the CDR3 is TGTGCCAGCAGCCAAGGATCAGGGTACAATGAGCAGTTCTTC.

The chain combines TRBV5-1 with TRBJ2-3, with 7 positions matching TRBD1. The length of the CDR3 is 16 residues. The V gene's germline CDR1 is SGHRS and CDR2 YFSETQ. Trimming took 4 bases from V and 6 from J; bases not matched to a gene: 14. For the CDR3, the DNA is TGCGCCAGCAGCCCCAGGACAGGCGCCGCTTCGGATACGCAGTATTTT. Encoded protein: CASSPRTGAASDTQYF.

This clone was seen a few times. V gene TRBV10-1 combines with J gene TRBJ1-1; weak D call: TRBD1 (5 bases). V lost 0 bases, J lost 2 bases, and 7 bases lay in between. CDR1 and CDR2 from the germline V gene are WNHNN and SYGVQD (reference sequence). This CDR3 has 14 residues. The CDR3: CASSESGPNTEAFF. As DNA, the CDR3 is TGCGCCAGCAGTGAGTCGGGGCCTAACACTGAAGCTTTCTTT.

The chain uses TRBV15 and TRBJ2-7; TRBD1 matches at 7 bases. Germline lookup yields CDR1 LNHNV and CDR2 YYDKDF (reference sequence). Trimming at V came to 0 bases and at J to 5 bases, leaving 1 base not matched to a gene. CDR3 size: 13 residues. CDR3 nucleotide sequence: TGTGCCACCAGCAGAGAAACAGGGGACGAGCAGTACGTC. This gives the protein CATSRETGDEQYV.

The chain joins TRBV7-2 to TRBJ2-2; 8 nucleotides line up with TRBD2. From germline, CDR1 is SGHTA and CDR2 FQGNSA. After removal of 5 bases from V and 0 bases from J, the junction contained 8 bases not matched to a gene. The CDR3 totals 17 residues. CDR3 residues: CASSPRGGATNTGELFF. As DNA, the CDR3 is TGTGCCAGCAGCCCACGGGGGGGCGCCACGAACACCGGGGAGCTGTTTTTT.

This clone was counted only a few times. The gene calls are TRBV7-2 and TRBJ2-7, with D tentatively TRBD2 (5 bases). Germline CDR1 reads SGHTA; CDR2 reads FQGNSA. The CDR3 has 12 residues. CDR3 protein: CASSSPTSPLRV. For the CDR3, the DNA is TGTGCCAGCAGCTCCCCTACTAGTCCCCTTAGGGTC.

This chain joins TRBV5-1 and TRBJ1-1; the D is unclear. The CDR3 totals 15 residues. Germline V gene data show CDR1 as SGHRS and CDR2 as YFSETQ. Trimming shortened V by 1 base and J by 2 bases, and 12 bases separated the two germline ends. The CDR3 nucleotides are TGCGCCAGCAGCTTGTTTGGCGGCAGCAACACTGAAGCTTTCTTT. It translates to CASSLFGGSNTEAFF.